A selection of T cell receptor beta chains follows, all from one sample in a study of beta chain features in type 1 diabetes. Measured with immunoSEQ multiplex PCR; TCRdb has only the in-frame clones, and not every one. The sample records under 200,000 clones, about 9.4% being singletons. The material sequenced was central memory CD4+ T cells from blood. The source of these receptors is a man younger than 40 with type 1 diabetes. The CDR3 runs from the conserved cysteine through the conserved F or W. The D gene is left open where the match is weak. Clone size is given for some rows only: seen once, a few or many times, or a class if the clone is expanded.

D gene	J gene	clone size	V gene	CDR3 protein	CDR3 DNA
NA	TRBJ2-3	NA	TRBV28	CASSPGPRADTQYF	TGTGCCAGCAGCCCCGGCCCCCGGGCAGATACGCAGTATTTT
TRBD2	TRBJ2-1	medium-sized	TRBV30	CAWSGKGLAGFEQFF	TGTGCCTGGAGTGGGAAGGGACTAGCGGGATTTGAGCAGTTCTTC
TRBD2	TRBJ2-1	few	TRBV6-6	CASTLGGEQFF	TGTGCCAGCACCCTGGGAGGGGAGCAGTTCTTC
TRBD2	TRBJ2-2	few	TRBV19	CASSIGPSGANTGELFF	TGTGCCAGTAGTATAGGTCCTAGCGGGGCGAACACCGGGGAGCTGTTTTTT
NA	TRBJ2-5	few	TRBV7-9	CASSPQPWRAKQETQYF	TGTGCCAGCAGCCCCCAGCCCTGGCGGGCGAAACAAGAGACCCAGTACTTC
NA	TRBJ2-3	few	TRBV2	CASSPEYTDTQYF	TGTGCCAGCTCCCCAGAATACACAGATACGCAGTATTTT
NA	TRBJ2-3	few	TRBV7-2	CASSSSGFTDTQYF	TGTGCCAGCAGCTCCTCAGGATTCACAGATACGCAGTATTTT
NA	TRBJ2-2	few	TRBV7-3	CASSFSGGAIAGELFF	TGTGCCAGCAGCTTTTCTGGAGGGGCGATAGCCGGGGAGCTGTTTTTT
NA	TRBJ2-1	many	TRBV16	CASSRGLGGSEQFF	TGTGCCAGCAGCCGAGGGCTGGGGGGATCTGAGCAGTTCTTC
TRBD2	TRBJ2-5	few	TRBV19	CASSIGTMETQYF	TGTGCCAGTAGTATTGGGACTATGGAGACCCAGTACTTC
TRBD2	TRBJ2-1	NA	TRBV7-9	CASSLSGGSYNEQFF	TGTGCCAGCAGCCTTAGCGGGGGTTCCTACAATGAGCAGTTCTTC
TRBD1	TRBJ1-5	NA	TRBV28	CASRPQTGDQPQHF	TGTGCCAGCAGACCGCAGACAGGGGATCAGCCCCAGCATTTT
TRBD1	TRBJ1-1	few	TRBV7-9	CASSFTGGSTEAFF	TGTGCCAGCAGCTTTACAGGGGGCTCCACTGAAGCTTTCTTT
NA	TRBJ1-2	NA	TRBV19	CASTRLGRLEGYTF	TGTGCCAGCACCAGGCTAGGGAGATTGGAAGGCTACACCTTC
NA	TRBJ2-3	many	TRBV7-9	CASSLTQDTQYF	TGTGCCAGCAGCCTGACACAAGATACGCAGTATTTT
TRBD1	TRBJ1-1	NA	TRBV7-9	CASSLRTGGEAFF	TGTGCCAGCAGCTTAAGAACAGGGGGAGAGGCTTTCTTT